Reported below is one TCR beta chain. Its antigen remains unknown. The J segment lost 1 base and the V segment lost 5 bases, leaving 7 bases of the junction unmatched. Germline loops: CDR1 SEHNR, CDR2 FQNEAQ (reference sequence). This CDR3 spans 16 amino acids. Pools of viral peptides were used by the ViraFEST assay to expand antigen-specific CD4+ T cells ahead of sequencing. Following a roughly 10-day culture, CD4+ T cells were purified. Vaccinated recipients, who were negative for nucleocapsid antibodies, had no history of SARS-CoV-2 infection. The method was immunoSEQ multiplex PCR; TCRdb's version includes in-frame clones alone and lacks a portion of them. The sample consists of 73,000 or so clones, around 78% of them appearing once. The record originates from a study of vaccination effects on CD4 cells after COVID-19. The overall study: Either the mRNA-1273 or the BNT162b2 vaccine was given to participants as two doses.

Whole-study results and caveats: In the late period after vaccination, infection- and vaccine-induced clones contracted markedly.

The sequence came from a human donor who received a COVID-19 vaccine. Sequences were derived from CD4+ T cells from PBMCs cultured with SARS-CoV-2 spike peptides, sampled before COVID-19 vaccination. V and J are TRBV7-9 and TRBJ2-2, with 7 bases aligning to TRBD1. CDR3 bases: TGTGCCAGCAGCCGGACCGGGACAGAGAACACCGGGGAGCTGTTTTTT. It is translated as CASSRTGTENTGELFF.